This T cell receptor (beta chain) was identified during a study of T cell repertoires in cytomegalovirus infection. In this sample, this clonotype turned up a few times. Antigen: not known. The CDR3 spans 13 residues. Trimming cost V 6 bases and J 5 bases, with 13 bases left between them. Looked up from germline, CDR1 is SGHTA and CDR2 is FQGTGA. TCRdb re-derived calls from the reads in MiXCR, one entry per CDR3 protein. Of about 340,000 distinct CDR3 sequences listed, almost 30% are singletons. The receptor comes from a human donor in good health (CMV status not recorded). Some clones in this sample may be carry-over from other donors' samples. The chain has TRBV7-3 and TRBJ2-5, with a tentative D call TRBD2 (6 bases). This material consisted of cultured PBMCs, taken from culture after CMV antigen stimulation. CDR3 amino acids: CASSYGGLETQYF. CDR3 nucleotide sequence: TGTGCCAGCAGTTATGGAGGGTTGGAGACCCAGTACTTC. Full variable domain (missing parts from reference TRBV7-3 and TRBJ2-5): GAGVSQTPSNKVTEKGKYVELRCDPISGHTALYWYRQSLGQGPEFLIYFQGTGAADDSGLPNDRFFAVRPEGSVSTLKIQRTERGDSAVYLCASSYGGLETQYFGPGTRLLVL.